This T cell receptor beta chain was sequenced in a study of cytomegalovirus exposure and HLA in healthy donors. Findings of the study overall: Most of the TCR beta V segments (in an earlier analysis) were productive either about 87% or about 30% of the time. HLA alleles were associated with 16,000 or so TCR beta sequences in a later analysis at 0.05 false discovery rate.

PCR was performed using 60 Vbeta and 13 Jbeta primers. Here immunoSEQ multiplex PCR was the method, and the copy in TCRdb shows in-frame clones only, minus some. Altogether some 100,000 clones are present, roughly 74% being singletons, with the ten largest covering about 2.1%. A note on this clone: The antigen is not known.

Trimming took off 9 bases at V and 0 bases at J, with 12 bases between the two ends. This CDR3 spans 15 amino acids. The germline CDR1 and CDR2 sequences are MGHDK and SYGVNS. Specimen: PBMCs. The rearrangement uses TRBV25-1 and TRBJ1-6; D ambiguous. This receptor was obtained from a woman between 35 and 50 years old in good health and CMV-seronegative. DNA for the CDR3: TGTGCCAGAGGAGTTAGGAGCTCCTATAATTCACCCCTCCACTTT. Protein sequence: CARGVRSSYNSPLHF.